This T cell receptor beta chain was sequenced during a study of CD8+ T cells in alopecia areata (dated by TCRdb to the late 2010s). Concerning the study at large: The treated patients took part in an open-label pilot trial in which moderate-to-severe alopecia areata was treated with oral tofacitinib at 5 to 10 mg twice daily. Scalp clonality was compared among normal scalp (n=4), patchy alopecia areata scalp (n=8), and alopecia totalis/universalis scalp (n=8). The study used high-throughput TCRbeta sequencing to examine T cell clonal expansion in alopecia areata, in both the C3H/HeJ mouse model and human patients. Biopsies were taken from tofacitinib-treated patients at baseline and at 4 and 24 weeks of treatment, and a later scalp biopsy was taken in several of the tofacitinib-treated patients. TCRbeta CDR3 regions were amplified by immunoSEQ multiplex PCR using 35 Vbeta forward and 13 Jbeta reverse primers. For the treated patients, the SALT score, which quantifies what percentage of scalp surface area is affected, served as the measure of disease severity. Patients stayed on tofacitinib for 6 to 18 months and then had 6 months of follow-up off drug so that delayed response and recurrence could be assessed. RNA was extracted with the PAXgene miRNA kit for fixed scalp, the miRNeasy kit for PBMCs, and the RNeasy kit for mouse skin. On the human side, TCRbeta sequencing was run on scalp tissue and on sorted CD4+ and CD8+ peripheral blood T cells from healthy controls and from alopecia areata patients with either patchy or totalis/universalis disease.

Based on the germline V gene (reference sequence), the CDR1 and CDR2 sequences are MNHEY and SMNVEV. The junction carries 14 bases between V and J, which are trimmed by 4 bases and 11 bases respectively. The CDR3 sequence holds 12 residues, the cysteine and phenylalanine included. Only CDR3 DNA remains: 36 bases, in frame from the first base. Preparation of the library involved the immunoSEQ multiplex PCR assay. RNA was extracted from all samples and reverse transcribed into cDNA as template for TCR sequencing. SuperScript III was used for first-strand cDNA synthesis, primed with a 2:1 mix of oligo-dT and random hexamers. A synthetic immune receptor repertoire was used to assess amplification bias, and residual bias was removed computationally. Per the source publication's procedure: Raw reads were preprocessed to remove errors, and CDR3 was defined according to IMGT conventions as the region from the conserved cysteine to phenylalanine. Clonality was calculated as 1 minus Shannon entropy normalized by log2 of the number of productive unique TCRs. Whether scalp clones were CD4 or CD8 was inferred by matching scalp TCRbeta sequences against CD4 and CD8 repertoires sorted from blood. As stored in TCRdb, this immuneACCESS dataset retains in-frame rearrangements with V and J assigned. A fraction of the clones does not appear; measured against another copy, unresolved V genes explain less than half of the discrepancy, and the remainder lacks a known reason. Clone size and V and J calls were adopted from that table, with D and trimming inferred from the DNA. Recorded for this sample are 90,000 to 100,000 clones; around 55% of them occurred a single time. Together, the top ten hold about 14% of the sample.

With respect to this clone: Its antigen is still unknown. No clone much larger than this one lies a single base away; base qualities are absent.

The label giving this sample's time point can be read as: about four weeks on oral tofacitinib. The sample's treatment or condition label, in plain terms: oral pan-JAK inhibitor, 5-10 mg twice daily. Lesional scalp punch biopsies and peripheral blood were collected from alopecia areata patients. After PBMCs were isolated by density centrifugation and stained for CD3, CD4 and CD8, a FACSAria was used to sort CD4+ and CD8+ T cells. The investigation overall reported the following: Resident alphabeta T cells in normal human skin are also sequenced, complicating scalp TCR repertoire analysis, unlike mouse skin dominated by gammadelta T cells. Many expanded lesional clones were found to persist in scalp and blood during tofacitinib treatment, and relapse after treatment cessation may be partly explained by this persistence. Lesional scalp, especially in alopecia totalis/universalis, showed higher clonality and more expanded CD8+ clones than normal scalp, suggesting antigenic drive. TCR sequences shared between patients were less clear than in mice, possibly partly because of HLA diversity in the patient population. Because the treated cohort was small and had just a single nonresponder, larger studies are needed to establish links between baseline CD8+ expansion and response. Tofacitinib significantly lowered scalp clonality and the number of expanded CD8+ clones among the top 100 scalp clones.

The sequence was obtained from a human donor with alopecia areata. The material sequenced was CD8+ T cells sorted from blood, taken at week 4, from a patient treated with tofacitinib. Recombination connected TRBV27 to TRBJ1-1, and the D gene may be TRBD1, 6 bases matching. The CDR3 protein: CASSSQPGAAFF. At the DNA level, the sequence is TGTGCCAGCAGTTCCCAACCAGGGGCGGCTTTCTTT.